This T cell receptor beta chain was observed in a study of T cell responses to AZD1222 COVID-19 vaccine. Points on this clone: Its antigen is unknown.

The CDR3 sequence is 12 residues long. The germline gives CDR1 SGHNT, CDR2 YYREEE (reference sequence). The V end lost 0 bases, the J end lost 8 bases, and 8 bases lay between the germline ends. The table came from immunoSEQ multiplex PCR; TCRdb's copy has only in-frame clones and leaves some out. The sample has 180,000 or so clones, just under 95% seen once. Study-level findings and limits: When two AZD1222 doses had been given, Spike-specific TCR breadth and depth rose.

The chain couples TRBV5-4 to TRBJ1-2, with a tentative D call TRBD1 (5 bases). Material: peripheral blood, obtained 28 days after the second dose of the MenACWY control vaccine. The clonotype was recovered from an adult who received the MenACWY meningococcal vaccine as a control. DNA of the CDR3: TGTGCCAGCAGCTTGGAGCAGGGAGGCTACACCTTC. Its protein product is CASSLEQGGYTF.